What follows are 31 T cell receptor beta chains derived from one specimen sequenced in a study of monozygotic twins with cystic fibrosis. Some clones are missing from TCRdb's copy, which holds only in-frame ones; the method was immunoSEQ multiplex PCR. The data contain about 24,000 clones, approximately 90% of them singletons. Specimen: blood. The receptors derive from a girl aged 2-9 years with cystic fibrosis.

The chain carries TRBV7-2 and TRBJ1-2; D is ambiguous. The CDR3 has 13 residues. Trimming took off 1 base at V and 5 bases at J, with 8 bases between the two ends. CDR1 is SGHTA and CDR2 is FQGNSA in the germline V gene. In nucleotides, the CDR3 is TGTGCCAGCAGCTTAGGGCCTTCATATGGCTACACCTTC. This encodes CASSLGPSYGYTF. The whole variable domain, remainder taken from reference TRBV7-2 and TRBJ1-2, is GAGVSQSPSNKVTEKGKDVELRCDPISGHTALYWYRQSLGQGLEFLIYFQGNSAPDKSGLPSDRFSAERTGGSVSTLTIQRTQQEDSAVYLCASSLGPSYGYTFGSGTRLTVV.

The J gene is TRBJ2-7, the V gene TRBV6-5, with 7 nucleotides matching TRBD2. The CDR3 spans 16 residues. V shed 2 bases, J shed 2 bases, and the junction held 9 bases outside the gene matches. Per germline, CDR1 MNHEY and CDR2 SVGAGI. The CDR3 reads CASSYLLRTRPYEQYF. DNA of the CDR3: TGTGCCAGCAGTTACCTCCTCCGGACTAGGCCCTACGAGCAGTACTTC.

V gene TRBV7-2 combines with J gene TRBJ2-1, with D unclear. From germline, CDR1 is SGHTA and CDR2 FQGNSA. V dropped 1 base and J dropped 4 bases, with 8 bases sitting between them. CDR3 length equals 14 residues. This CDR3 is CASSLDPGYNEQFF. CDR3 DNA sequence: TGTGCCAGCAGCTTAGACCCAGGTTACAATGAGCAGTTCTTC.

The chain carries TRBV18 and TRBJ1-5; D is ambiguous. The CDR3 has 15 amino acids. V was trimmed by 6 bases and J by 2 bases, leaving 14 bases between them. CDR1 is KGHSH, CDR2 LQKENI, per germline. The CDR3 loop reads CASSARGLGNQPQHF. In DNA, the CDR3 is TGTGCCAGCTCGGCCCGGGGTTTGGGCAATCAGCCCCAGCATTTT. The variable domain in full, with the rest retrieved from reference TRBV18 and TRBJ1-5, is NAGVMQNPRHLVRRRGQEARLRCSPMKGHSHVYWYRQLPEEGLKFMVYLQKENIIDESGMPKERFSAEFPKEGPSILRIQQVVRGDSAAYFCASSARGLGNQPQHFGDGTRLSIL.

This chain links TRBV7-2 with TRBJ1-5; D not certain. Trimming removed 5 bases at V and 4 bases at J, with 12 bases between. Germline CDR1 SGHTA, CDR2 FQGNSA. The CDR3 contains 14 residues. CDR3 sequence (DNA): TGTGCCAGCAGCCGCTTCGCAGGAAATCAGCCCCAGCATTTT. It yields the protein CASSRFAGNQPQHF.

This chain uses TRBV2 with TRBJ1-3, with a tentative D call TRBD1 (5 bases). Looked up from germline, CDR1 is SNHLY and CDR2 is FYNNEI. The ends were cut back, 3 bases at V and 3 bases at J, with 18 bases in the middle. This CDR3 is built from 17 residues. CDR3 loop: CASSELTVNFLGNTIYF. The CDR3 nucleotides are TGTGCCAGCAGTGAGCTGACAGTAAATTTCCTTGGAAACACCATATATTTT.

The chain carries TRBV5-4 and TRBJ2-1, with a tentative D call TRBD1 (7 bases). Germline assignment: CDR1 SGHNT and CDR2 YYREEE (reference sequence). The CDR3 is 16 residues long. The ends were cut back, 4 bases at V and 4 bases at J, with 18 bases in the middle. The chain's CDR3 is CASSPGGTSQYNEQFF. Here the CDR3 DNA reads TGTGCCAGCAGCCCAGGGGGGACTTCACAGTACAATGAGCAGTTCTTC.

The genes are TRBV29-1 and TRBJ1-1; perhaps TRBD1 as D (6 bases). The CDR3 is made up of 14 amino acids. With 3 bases removed from V and 4 bases from J, the gap between germline ends came to 15 bases. Germline CDR1 and CDR2: SQVTM and ANQGSEA. CDR3 sequence reads: CSVEARVGGTEAFF. Written as DNA, the CDR3 is TGCAGCGTTGAGGCAAGGGTAGGGGGCACTGAAGCTTTCTTT. The full variable domain, with the rest looked up from reference TRBV29-1 and TRBJ1-1, is SAVISQKPSRDICQRGTSLTIQCQVDSQVTMMFWYRQQPGQSLTLIATANQGSEATYESGFVIDKFPISRPNLTFSTLTVSNMSPEDSSIYLCSVEARVGGTEAFFGQGTRLTVV.

The chain links TRBV2 to TRBJ2-7, with 7 nucleotides matching TRBD2. The length of the CDR3 is 12 residues. Germline CDR1 and CDR2: SNHLY and FYNNEI. J lost 5 bases, V lost 7 bases, and 5 bases had no gene match. The CDR3 is CASTQSGDEQYF. The DNA of the CDR3 is TGTGCCAGCACTCAAAGCGGGGACGAGCAGTACTTC.

Only one count was recorded for this clone. The chain is built from TRBV5-6 and TRBJ1-4; a possible D gene is TRBD1 (6 bases). Germline CDR1 reads SGHDT; CDR2 reads YYEEEE. V was pared by 0 bases and J by 7 bases, with 16 bases between. The CDR3 covers 16 residues. The CDR3 region is CASSLEVGDTSEKLFF. The CDR3, as DNA: TGTGCCAGCAGCTTGGAGGTTGGGGACACAAGTGAAAAACTGTTTTTT.

The V call is TRBV19, the J call TRBJ2-3; possible D gene TRBD2, 5 bases. V gave up 3 bases and J gave up 6 bases, with 19 bases separating them. Germline CDR1 LNHDA, CDR2 SQIVND (reference sequence). The CDR3 runs 16 residues. CDR3 region: CASSIGPAGLGDTQYF. CDR3 coding DNA: TGTGCCAGTAGTATTGGCCCCGCGGGCTTAGGGGATACGCAGTATTTT. The whole variable domain, remainder taken from reference TRBV19 and TRBJ2-3, is DGGITQSPKYLFRKEGQNVTLSCEQNLNHDAMYWYRQDPGQGLRLIYYSQIVNDFQKGDIAEGYSVSREKKESFPLTVTSAQKNPTAFYLCASSIGPAGLGDTQYFGPGTRLTVL.

The chain combines TRBV19 with TRBJ1-1; no clear D. The CDR3 has 14 residues. Deletions cut 3 bases from V and 0 bases from J, with 8 bases between. Germline-derived CDR1 and CDR2 are LNHDA and SQIVND (reference sequence). The CDR3: CASSITVMNTEAFF. DNA for the CDR3: TGTGCCAGTAGTATTACAGTTATGAACACTGAAGCTTTCTTT.

The gene calls are TRBV10-3 and TRBJ1-1, with D perhaps matching TRBD1 (6 bases). The V end was cut by 10 bases, the J end by 9 bases, with 15 bases between. This CDR3 region has 11 residues. CDR1 is ENHRY and CDR2 is SYGVKD in the germline V gene. The CDR3 loop is CASRDWDKAFF. The CDR3 nucleotides read TGTGCCAGCCGGGATTGGGACAAAGCTTTCTTT.

This clone was observed once. This rearrangement joins TRBV19 to TRBJ1-5; no clear D gene. V was cut by 5 bases and J by 6 bases, with 5 bases left in between. This CDR3 comprises 11 residues. Germline loops: CDR1 LNHDA, CDR2 SQIVND (reference sequence). As DNA, the CDR3 is TGTGCCAGTAGTGATCGTCAGCCCCAGCATTTT. Translating it yields CASSDRQPQHF.

The V gene is TRBV13, the J gene TRBJ1-1; 7 bases map to TRBD1. This CDR3 spans 13 amino acids. J lost 6 bases, V lost 4 bases, and 5 bases had no gene match. CDR1 is PRHDT, CDR2 FYEKMQ, per germline (reference sequence). CDR3 DNA sequence: TGTGCCAGCAGCTCTTTACAGGGGCCTGAAGCTTTCTTT. The encoded protein is CASSSLQGPEAFF.

The chain uses TRBV7-2 and TRBJ1-3; D is uncertain. Germline CDR1 reads SGHTA; CDR2 reads FQGNSA. This CDR3 comprises 15 residues. Trimming shortened V by 1 base and J by 7 bases, and 14 bases separated the two germline ends. The CDR3 reads CASSLVPGDGNTIYF. CDR3 nucleotides: TGTGCCAGCAGCTTAGTCCCGGGAGACGGGAACACCATATATTTT.

This chain links TRBV13 with TRBJ1-6; D possibly corresponds to TRBD1 (5 bases). The V gene lost 0 bases and the J gene lost 6 bases, with 9 bases spanning the gap. Germline loops: CDR1 PRHDT, CDR2 FYEKMQ (reference sequence). This CDR3 has 15 residues. CDR3 amino acids: CASSLGQESNSPLHF. The CDR3 DNA is TGTGCCAGCAGCTTAGGACAGGAGAGTAATTCACCCCTCCACTTT.

The chain recombines TRBV19 with TRBJ2-7, with D perhaps matching TRBD1 (6 bases). The germline gives CDR1 LNHDA, CDR2 SQIVND (reference sequence). The ends were cut back, 1 base at V and 3 bases at J, with 16 bases in the middle. The CDR3 is 16 residues long. The CDR3 DNA is TGTGCCAGTAGTATAGGGGCAGGGGAGAACTACTACGAGCAGTACTTC. Protein product: CASSIGAGENYYEQYF.

The rearrangement uses TRBV28 and TRBJ2-1; perhaps TRBD2 as D (6 bases). Looked up from germline, CDR1 is MDHEN and CDR2 is SYDVKM. Trimming removed 8 bases at V and 0 bases at J, with 11 bases between. CDR3 length: 14 amino acids. DNA for the CDR3: TGTGCCAGCGGTCCCGGGAGCTCCTACAATGAGCAGTTCTTC. Its translation: CASGPGSSYNEQFF.

V is TRBV27 and J is TRBJ1-5; unclear D gene. Germline V gene lookup returns CDR1 MNHEY and CDR2 SMNVEV (reference sequence). V lost 5 bases and J 5 bases, leaving 16 bases between the germline ends. CDR3 size: 15 residues. The CDR3 nucleotides read TGTGCCAGCAGTCCCAGGTTTATGGCAGATCAGCCCCAGCATTTT. Protein sequence: CASSPRFMADQPQHF.

The genes are TRBV10-1 and TRBJ1-4; maybe TRBD1 (5 bases). The V end was cut by 3 bases, the J end by 6 bases, with 14 bases between. Germline V gives CDR1 WNHNN, CDR2 SYGVQD (reference sequence). CDR3 length equals 15 residues. The CDR3 here is CASSDGTSRDEKLFF. The CDR3, as DNA: TGCGCCAGCAGTGATGGGACCTCCCGGGATGAAAAACTGTTTTTT.

CDR3: CASSESGKQTQYF. The CDR3 coding sequence is TGCGCCAGCAGTGAATCCGGGAAGCAGACCCAGTACTTC. The chain is built from TRBV10-1 and TRBJ2-5; weak D call: TRBD2 (5 bases). V dropped 3 bases and J dropped 6 bases, with 11 bases sitting between them. The CDR3 length is 13 residues. Germline V lookup: CDR1 WNHNN, CDR2 SYGVQD (reference sequence).

The rearrangement links TRBV2 to TRBJ1-6; 7 nucleotides align to TRBD1. The CDR3 totals 14 residues. Germline values: CDR1 SNHLY, CDR2 FYNNEI. V was clipped by 5 bases and J by 6 bases; unmatched bases: 4. The CDR3, as DNA: TGTGCCAGCAGTCCCGGGACAGCTAATTCACCCCTCCACTTT. It yields the protein CASSPGTANSPLHF. Together with reference TRBV2 and TRBJ1-6, the CDR3 gives the full variable domain: EPEVTQTPSHQVTQMGQEVILRCVPISNHLYFYWYRQILGQKVEFLVSFYNNEISEKSEIFDDQFSVERPDGSNFTLKIRSTKLEDSAMYFCASSPGTANSPLHFGNGTRLTVT.

V gene TRBV6-5 combines with J gene TRBJ2-5; TRBD1 agrees at 7 bases. Losses at the gene ends were 9 bases for V and 2 bases for J; bases not matched to a gene: 6. The germline gives CDR1 MNHEY, CDR2 SVGAGI. CDR3 length: 13 residues. The CDR3 nucleotides are TGTGCCAGTTCGGGGACAGCTCAAGAGACCCAGTACTTC. Translated: CASSGTAQETQYF.

V and J are TRBV30 and TRBJ2-3; 12 bases map to TRBD1. The CDR3 covers 16 residues. Germline trimming cut 2 bases from V and 6 bases from J; bases unmatched to any gene: 9. The germline V gene encodes CDR1 GTSNPN and CDR2 SVGIG (reference sequence). This CDR3 is CAWSSPGTGGSDTQYF. The CDR3 DNA is TGTGCCTGGAGTTCCCCGGGGACAGGGGGCTCGGATACGCAGTATTTT.

This sequence joins TRBV4-3 and TRBJ1-1, with 7 bases lining up with TRBD1. The CDR3 is 13 residues long. Germline CDR1 LGHNA, CDR2 YSLEER. V shed 4 bases, J shed 5 bases, and the junction held 4 bases outside the gene matches. This CDR3 reads CASSRQGDTEAFF. CDR3 nucleotides: TGCGCCAGCAGCCGACAGGGAGATACTGAAGCTTTCTTT.

The rearrangement joins TRBV5-1 to TRBJ1-6; D gene uncertain. The CDR3 is 15 residues long. V was shortened by 1 base and J by 5 bases, with 10 bases between the two germline ends. Germline V CDR1 and CDR2: SGHRS, YFSETQ. The CDR3 DNA reads TGCGCCAGCAGCTTGTGGCAGGAGAATAATTCACCCCTCCACTTT. This codes for CASSLWQENNSPLHF. The variable domain in full, with the rest retrieved from reference TRBV5-1 and TRBJ1-6, is KAGVTQTPRYLIKTRGQQVTLSCSPISGHRSVSWYQQTPGQGLQFLFEYFSETQRNKGNFPGRFSGRQFSNSRSEMNVSTLELGDSALYLCASSLWQENNSPLHFGNGTRLTVT.

This chain joins TRBV19 and TRBJ1-2; the match to TRBD1 covers 8 bases. The CDR3 length is 13 residues. The germline CDR1 and CDR2 sequences are LNHDA and SQIVND (reference sequence). V shed 5 bases and J 3 bases; nucleotides not matched to a gene: 2. The CDR3 bases are TGTGCCAGTAGTCGGGGACAGGACTATGGCTACACCTTC. It codes for CASSRGQDYGYTF.

This chain joins TRBV7-9 and TRBJ2-1; TRBD2 matches at 12 bases. Germline CDR1 is SEHNR and CDR2 is FQNEAQ (reference sequence). The V gene end was trimmed by 1 base and the J gene end by 0 bases; junction bases not matched to a gene: 4. This CDR3 contains 18 residues. CDR3 sequence: CASSLGLAGASSYNEQFF. CDR3 in DNA: TGTGCCAGCAGCTTAGGACTAGCGGGGGCGAGCTCCTACAATGAGCAGTTCTTC.

The chain carries TRBV7-9 and TRBJ2-1; possibly TRBD2 for D (5 bases). The germline V gene has CDR1 SEHNR and CDR2 FQNEAQ (reference sequence). CDR3 length equals 15 residues. Trimming removed 3 bases at V and 8 bases at J, with 17 bases between. The CDR3: CASSFGLPIPDEQFF. The CDR3 DNA follows: TGTGCCAGCAGCTTCGGACTCCCTATTCCGGATGAGCAGTTCTTC.

This clone has only one observation. The chain is built from TRBV6-5 and TRBJ1-1; D is undetermined. V shed 6 bases and J shed 1 base, with 12 bases lying between them. CDR1 is MNHEY, CDR2 SVGAGI, per germline. The CDR3 is made up of 14 amino acids. CDR3 region: CASSREVTNTEAFF. CDR3 nucleotides: TGTGCCAGCAGCCGGGAGGTTACGAACACTGAAGCTTTCTTT.